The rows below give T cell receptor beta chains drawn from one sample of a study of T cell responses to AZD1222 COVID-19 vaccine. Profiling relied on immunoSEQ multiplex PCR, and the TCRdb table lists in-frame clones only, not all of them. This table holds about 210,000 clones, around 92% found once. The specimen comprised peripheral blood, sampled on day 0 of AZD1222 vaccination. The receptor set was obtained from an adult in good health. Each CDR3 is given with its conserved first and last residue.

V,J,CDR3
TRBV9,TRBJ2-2,CASSVLYTGRGRELFF
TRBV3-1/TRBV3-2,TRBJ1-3,CASSQSFSGNTIYF
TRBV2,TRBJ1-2,CASCGTPPNYGYTF
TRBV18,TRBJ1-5,CASSPSGKSQPQHF
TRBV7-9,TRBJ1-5,CASSFGTPHQPQHF
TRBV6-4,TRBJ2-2,CASSEGTANTGELFF
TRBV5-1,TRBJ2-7,CASRAGGLGEQYF
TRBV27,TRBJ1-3,CASSLGGRQGPGNTIYF
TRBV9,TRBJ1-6,CASSPMTPGNSPLHF
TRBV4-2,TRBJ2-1,CASNPGQLYNEQFF
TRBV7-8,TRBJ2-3,CASPPQAAGTSTDTQYF
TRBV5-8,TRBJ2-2,CASSSQGRELFF
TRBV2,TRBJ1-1,CASRRTDLNTEAFF
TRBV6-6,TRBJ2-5,CASSQSGTGQETQYF
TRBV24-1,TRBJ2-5,CATSDSGTRRETQYF
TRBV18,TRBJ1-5,CASSPPNSQPQHF
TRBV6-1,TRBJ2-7,CASSEPTGNLFHEQYF
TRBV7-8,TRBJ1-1,CASSLLQGAGTEAFF
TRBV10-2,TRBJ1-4,CASARLTNEKLFF
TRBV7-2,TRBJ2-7,CASSLGGGGREQYF
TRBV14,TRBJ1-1,CASSQIWTGAFF
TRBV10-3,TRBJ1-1,CAISESPGNTEAFF
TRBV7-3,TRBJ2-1,CASSSYRGEQFF
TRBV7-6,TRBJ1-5,CASSGQSNQPQHF
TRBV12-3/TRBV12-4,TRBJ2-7,CASSSGQGYEQYF
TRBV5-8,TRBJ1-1,CASSPPLAGAFF
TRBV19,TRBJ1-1,CASILGQSDTEAFF
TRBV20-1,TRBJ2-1,CSASPMTSGGKRGEFF
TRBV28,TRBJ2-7,CASSLFPYEQYF
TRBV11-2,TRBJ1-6,CASSLDSGISPLHF
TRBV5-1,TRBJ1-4,CASSSTGLGKLFF
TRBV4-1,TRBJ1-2,CASSQGVAGYGYTF
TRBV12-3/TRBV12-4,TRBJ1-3,CASSRNRGNTIYF
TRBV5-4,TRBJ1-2,CASSFRGLGSNYGYTF
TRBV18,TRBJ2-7,CASSPLDSWVGYEQYF
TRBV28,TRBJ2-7,CASSLGQGSHEQYF
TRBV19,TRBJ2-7,CASSRQGPSYEQYF
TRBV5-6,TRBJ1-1,CASSLATTEAFF
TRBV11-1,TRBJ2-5,CASSPRTLPQETQYF
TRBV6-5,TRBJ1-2,CASNRDTANYGYTF
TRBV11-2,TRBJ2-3,CASSLDRGQYTQYF
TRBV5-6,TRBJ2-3,CASSFDREQNF
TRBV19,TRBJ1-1,CASSTLRGDTEAFF
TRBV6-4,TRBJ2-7,CASSDYLYEQYF
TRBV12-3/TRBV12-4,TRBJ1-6,CASREQAGSPLHF
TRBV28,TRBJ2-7,CASTSGHVFAEQYF
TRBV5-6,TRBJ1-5,CASSFSGSRQPQHF
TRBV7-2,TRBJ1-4,CASTWVEREKLFF
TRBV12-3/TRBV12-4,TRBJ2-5,CASSFVYSETQYF
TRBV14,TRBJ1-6,CASSQETANSPLHF
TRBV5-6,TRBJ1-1,CASKKNRWNTEAFF
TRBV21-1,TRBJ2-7,CASSKEPYYEQYF
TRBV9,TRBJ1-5,CASSASGMTGQPQHF
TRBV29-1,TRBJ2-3,CSVTLAGIIDTQYF
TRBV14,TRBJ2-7,CASSQGPYEQYF